The next 19 T cell receptor beta chains were all read from a single sample in a study of blood T cell repertoires in COVID-19. Profiled with immunoSEQ multiplex PCR; TCRdb holds only in-frame clones, not every one. This sample has fewer than 30,000 clones; nearly 90% occur once, and the top ten carry approximately 20%. Sequencing input: peripheral blood. The origin of the receptors is a human donor in a cohort sampled during active COVID-19.

This clone came up once. The chain links TRBV7-3 to TRBJ2-3; D is perhaps TRBD1 (6 bases). V lost 4 bases to trimming and J lost 3 bases, with 8 bases between them. This CDR3 region has 13 residues. Germline-derived CDR1 and CDR2 are SGHTA and FQGTGA. CDR3 region: CASSSQGTDTQYF. In DNA, the CDR3 is TGTGCCAGCAGCTCCCAGGGGACAGATACGCAGTATTTT.

The rearrangement uses TRBV14 and TRBJ2-1; 7 nucleotides align to TRBD2. V was pared by 4 bases and J by 8 bases, with 14 bases of the junction left unmatched. The CDR3 loop spans 16 amino acids. CDR1 is SGHDN, CDR2 FVKESK, per germline. CDR3 DNA: TGTGCCAGCAGCCGATCTGGGGACTACCCCTATGATGAGCAGTTCTTC. It translates to CASSRSGDYPYDEQFF.

This clone was observed a handful of times. The rearrangement joins TRBV27 to TRBJ2-7, with TRBD2 identical over 8 bases. Germline trimming cut 1 base from V and 5 bases from J; bases unmatched to any gene: 10. Germline V gene lookup returns CDR1 MNHEY and CDR2 SMNVEV (reference sequence). The CDR3 sequence is 16 residues long. The CDR3 spells CASSLLRREVADEQYF. DNA for the CDR3: TGTGCCAGCAGTTTATTGCGGCGGGAGGTCGCGGACGAGCAGTACTTC.

The chain is built from TRBV9 and TRBJ1-3; 8 bases align to TRBD1. The CDR3 is 16 amino acids. Trimming took 0 bases from V and 1 from J; bases not matched to a gene: 3. Looked up from germline, CDR1 is SGDLS and CDR2 is YYNGEE. CDR3: CASSVDGQGSGNTIYF. The CDR3 DNA is TGTGCCAGCAGCGTAGATGGACAGGGTTCTGGAAACACCATATATTTT.

The V gene is TRBV6-5, the J gene TRBJ2-7; 9 bases agree with TRBD1. CDR1 is MNHEY and CDR2 is SVGAGI in the germline V gene. The CDR3 is 13 amino acids. Unmatched junction bases numbered 6, after V lost 8 bases and J lost 4 bases. Here the CDR3 reads CASGGQGLYEQYF. The CDR3, as DNA: TGTGCCAGCGGCGGACAGGGGCTTTACGAGCAGTACTTC.

This chain uses TRBV5-4 with TRBJ2-1, with 10 bases that match TRBD2. The CDR3 runs 20 residues. Germline trimming cut 0 bases from V and 0 bases from J; bases unmatched to any gene: 12. CDR1 and CDR2 (germline): SGHNT, YYREEE (reference sequence). The CDR3, as DNA: TGTGCCAGCAGCTTGGCCGCGGGACTAGCGTCTTCCGGCTCCTACAATGAGCAGTTCTTC. Its translation is CASSLAAGLASSGSYNEQFF.

This chain connects TRBV21-1 to TRBJ1-2. TRBV21-1 is a recognized pseudogene. The CDR3 spans 13 residues. The CDR3 sequence: CASSKERSGGYTF. CDR3 bases: TGTGCCAGCAGCAAAGAGAGGTCTGGTGGCTACACCTTC.

V gene TRBV18 combines with J gene TRBJ2-7, with D tentatively TRBD1 (7 bases). The CDR3 runs 15 residues. The V end lost 0 bases, the J end lost 3 bases, and 12 bases lay between the germline ends. Germline-derived CDR1 and CDR2 are KGHSH and LQKENI. The CDR3 DNA is TGTGCCAGCTCACCACCGCAGGGGGGCATCTACGAGCAGTACTTC. This gives the protein CASSPPQGGIYEQYF.

The chain is built from TRBV6-2 or TRBV6-3 and TRBJ2-7; the match to TRBD2 covers 13 bases. Germline V gene lookup returns CDR1 MNHEY and CDR2 SVGEGT. The CDR3 length is 19 residues. V shed 5 bases and J 6 bases; nucleotides not matched to a gene: 19. Here the CDR3 reads CASSPSEGGLAGVKREQYF. In DNA form, the CDR3 reads TGTGCCAGCAGTCCCTCCGAGGGCGGACTAGCGGGAGTAAAACGCGAGCAGTACTTC.

The V call is TRBV5-1, the J call TRBJ2-1, with 10 bases aligning to TRBD2. The ends lost 4 bases at V and 7 bases at J; junction bases unmatched: 8. Germline loops: CDR1 SGHRS, CDR2 YFSETQ. This CDR3 is built from 15 residues. The DNA for the CDR3 is TGCGCCAGCAGCCCGAGCGGGGGGGCCTTTAATGAGCAGTTCTTC. This gives the protein CASSPSGGAFNEQFF.

The chain uses TRBV4-1 and TRBJ2-2, with 13 bases lining up with TRBD2. CDR3 length: 17 residues. Germline lookup yields CDR1 MGHRA and CDR2 YSYEKL. The V segment lost 1 base and the J segment 4 bases; nucleotides outside the gene matches: 3. The CDR3, as DNA: TGCGCCAGCAGCCAAGGACTAGCGGGGGGACCCACCGGGGAGCTGTTTTTT. Amino acid sequence: CASSQGLAGGPTGELFF.

This clone was detected only a few times. The chain employs TRBV12-3 or TRBV12-4 and TRBJ1-6, with D possibly being TRBD1 (6 bases). V gave up 5 bases and J gave up 10 bases, with 12 bases separating them. The CDR3 has 13 amino acids. The CDR3 spells CASSLDRISPLHF. CDR3 DNA sequence: TGTGCCAGCAGTCTCGACAGGATATCACCCCTCCACTTT.

This chain links TRBV19 with TRBJ2-7, with 7 bases matching TRBD2. V lost 5 bases and J lost 2; bases outside the gene matches: 3. This CDR3 comprises 13 residues. Germline CDR1 reads LNHDA; CDR2 reads SQIVND (reference sequence). The CDR3 DNA is TGTGCCAGTAGTCAGGGAGGGACCTACGAGCAGTACTTC. It is translated as CASSQGGTYEQYF.

This rearrangement joins TRBV5-6 to TRBJ1-1; D is ambiguous. This CDR3 has 14 amino acids. Germline CDR1 is SGHDT and CDR2 is YYEEEE. V lost 3 bases and J 5 bases, leaving 14 bases between the germline ends. The CDR3 nucleotides are TGTGCCAGCAGCTCCGGGGTGGGGAGGACTGAAGCTTTCTTT. Its protein is CASSSGVGRTEAFF. Full variable domain (missing parts from reference TRBV5-6 and TRBJ1-1): DAGVTQSPTHLIKTRGQQVTLRCSPKSGHDTVSWYQQALGQGPQFIFQYYEEEERQRGNFPDRFSGHQFPNYSSELNVNALLLGDSALYLCASSSGVGRTEAFFGQGTRLTVV.

CDR3 in amino acids: CASRLGRDRTQYF. CDR3 DNA: TGTGCCAGCCGACTTGGGCGGGATCGTACGCAGTATTTT. This rearrangement joins TRBV2 to TRBJ2-3, with a tentative D call TRBD2 (6 bases). Trimming shortened V by 8 bases and J by 8 bases, and 17 bases separated the two germline ends. This CDR3 is built from 13 residues. In germline, CDR1 is SNHLY, CDR2 FYNNEI.

V and J are TRBV19 and TRBJ2-3, with TRBD2 matching 8 bases. The CDR3 extends over 16 amino acids. The ends lost 4 bases at V and 4 bases at J; junction bases unmatched: 10. CDR1 and CDR2 (germline): LNHDA, SQIVND (reference sequence). The CDR3 protein is CASSKSGSFGADTQYF. DNA for the CDR3: TGTGCCAGTAGTAAAAGCGGGAGTTTTGGAGCAGATACGCAGTATTTT.

The chain couples TRBV2 to TRBJ2-5, with 11 bases identical to TRBD2. Germline CDR1 SNHLY, CDR2 FYNNEI. This CDR3 has 14 amino acids. Losses at the gene ends were 6 bases for V and 5 bases for J; bases not matched to a gene: 5. The DNA of the CDR3 is TGTGCCAGCAGAATAGCGGGGGGGCCGGAGACCCAGTACTTC. Its protein product is CASRIAGGPETQYF.

In its sample, this clone was seen a few times. The CDR3 bases are TGTGCCAGCAGCCAATATCGTGGGACAGGCTCCTACAATGAGCAGTTCTTC. Protein product: CASSQYRGTGSYNEQFF. The chain carries TRBV14 and TRBJ2-1; 8 nucleotides match TRBD1. The CDR3 covers 17 residues. Germline V gene data show CDR1 as SGHDN and CDR2 as FVKESK. The V gene end was trimmed by 2 bases and the J gene end by 0 bases; junction bases not matched to a gene: 6.

The chain carries TRBV6-5 and TRBJ1-5; TRBD1 agrees at 8 bases. This CDR3 spans 14 amino acids. CDR1 MNHEY and CDR2 SVGAGI come from the germline V gene. After removal of 7 bases from V and 1 base from J, the junction contained 3 bases not matched to a gene. The CDR3 DNA reads as TGTGCCAGCACCGGGACAGGCAGCAATCAGCCCCAGCATTTT. The encoded protein is CASTGTGSNQPQHF.